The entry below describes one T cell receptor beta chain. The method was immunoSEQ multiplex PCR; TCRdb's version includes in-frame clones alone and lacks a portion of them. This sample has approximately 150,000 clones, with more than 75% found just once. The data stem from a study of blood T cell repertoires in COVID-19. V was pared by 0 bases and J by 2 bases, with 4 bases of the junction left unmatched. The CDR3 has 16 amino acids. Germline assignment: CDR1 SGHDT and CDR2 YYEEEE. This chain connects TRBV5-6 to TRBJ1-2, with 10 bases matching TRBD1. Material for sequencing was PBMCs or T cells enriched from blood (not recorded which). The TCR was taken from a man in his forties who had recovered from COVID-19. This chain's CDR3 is CASSLVGQGGNYGYTF. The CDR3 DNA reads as TGTGCCAGCAGCTTGGTAGGACAGGGGGGGAACTATGGCTACACCTTC. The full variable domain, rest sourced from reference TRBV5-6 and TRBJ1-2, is DAGVTQSPTHLIKTRGQQVTLRCSPKSGHDTVSWYQQALGQGPQFIFQYYEEEERQRGNFPDRFSGHQFPNYSSELNVNALLLGDSALYLCASSLVGQGGNYGYTFGSGTRLTVV.